The 30 T cell receptor beta chains listed next were all sequenced from one sample in a study of T cells in Graves' hyperthyroidism and ophthalmopathy. Template material for amplifying TCR beta CDR3 regions consisted of RNA transcripts. Primed by the HTBI set, a first-round RT-PCR was run on the TCR CDR3. A single record per CDR3 protein comes from TCRdb applying MiXCR to the multiplex PCR reads. The table includes fewer than 650,000 distinct CDR3 sequences, less than 15% detected once. The sequenced sample was blood. The receptors were sampled from a woman between 35 and 50 years old with Graves' hyperthyroidism.

This clonotype was detected ten times or more. The chain is built from TRBV12-3 or TRBV12-4 and TRBJ2-7, with 7 positions matching TRBD2. The CDR3 spans 13 residues. V shed 5 bases, J shed 6 bases, and the junction held 7 bases outside the gene matches. CDR3 protein: CASSLGLFSEQYF. The CDR3 bases are TGTGCCAGCAGTCTGGGACTATTCTCCGAGCAGTACTTC.

This clonotype was seen only once. Possible read error: a much larger clone is one base away. The V and J genes are TRBV6-5 and TRBJ2-1; TRBD1 is a possible D gene (5 bases). There are 15 residues in the CDR3. Germline loops: CDR1 MNHEY, CDR2 SVGAGI. The CDR3, as DNA: TGTGCCAGCAGCTACAGGAGTTTCTCCTACAGTGAGCAGTTCTTC. This sequence encodes CASSYRSFSYSEQFF.

This clonotype was recorded at least ten times. CDR3 loop: CASSSYRSLAQSTDTQYF. CDR3 nucleotides: TGTGCCAGCAGTTCATACCGTTCACTAGCCCAGAGCACAGATACGCAGTATTTT. The chain has TRBV28 and TRBJ2-3, with D possibly matching TRBD2 (6 bases). The CDR3 loop spans 18 amino acids. Trimming cost V 4 bases and J 0 bases, with 20 bases left between them. CDR1 and CDR2 (germline): MDHEN, SYDVKM.

The rearrangement links TRBV19 to TRBJ1-5; D gene uncertain. Germline V gene data show CDR1 as LNHDA and CDR2 as SQIVND (reference sequence). The CDR3 has 14 amino acids. The V and J ends lost 6 bases and 8 bases respectively, with 17 bases between them. The DNA for the CDR3 is TGTGCCAGTAGCCCCGGAGGGCTAGAAGAGCCCCAGCATTTT. As protein: CASSPGGLEEPQHF.

This clonotype appeared many times. The rearrangement uses TRBV6-1 and TRBJ2-7; possible D gene TRBD1, 6 bases. V dropped 7 bases and J dropped 2 bases, with 12 bases sitting between them. The CDR3 spans 13 residues. Germline V gene data show CDR1 as MNHNS and CDR2 as SASEGT. The CDR3 here is CASTSRDTYEQYF. The DNA of the CDR3 is TGTGCCAGCACCTCCCGGGACACCTACGAGCAGTACTTC.

This clonotype was recorded at least ten times. J is TRBJ2-7 and V is TRBV28; D unclear. Germline CDR1 reads MDHEN; CDR2 reads SYDVKM. The CDR3 length is 13 residues. V lost 5 bases, J lost 3 bases, and 11 bases lay in between. DNA for the CDR3: TGTGCCAGCAGTCCTCCCCTGGACTACGAGCAGTACTTC. Translated: CASSPPLDYEQYF.

The chain has TRBV18 and TRBJ1-4; D unresolved. The V gene lost 1 base and the J gene lost 5 bases, with 8 bases spanning the gap. The CDR3 runs 14 residues. Looked up from germline, CDR1 is KGHSH and CDR2 is LQKENI. The DNA of the CDR3 is TGTGCCAGCTCACCACAGGGAGTCAATGAAAAACTGTTTTTT. Encoded protein: CASSPQGVNEKLFF.

The chain recombines TRBV5-1 with TRBJ2-1; possible D gene TRBD2, 6 bases. Germline CDR1 is SGHRS and CDR2 is YFSETQ. The CDR3 covers 14 residues. The V and J ends lost 2 bases and 3 bases respectively, with 9 bases between them. CDR3 coding DNA: TGCGCCAGCAGCTTACGGGAGAACTACAATGAGCAGTTCTTC. This encodes CASSLRENYNEQFF. Drawing the rest from reference TRBV5-1 and TRBJ2-1, the complete variable domain is KAGVTQTPRYLIKTRGQQVTLSCSPISGHRSVSWYQQTPGQGLQFLFEYFSETQRNKGNFPGRFSGRQFSNSRSEMNVSTLELGDSALYLCASSLRENYNEQFFGPGTRLTVL.

The rearrangement joins TRBV7-6 to TRBJ2-3, with 9 bases that match TRBD2. Per the germline V gene, CDR1 is SGHVS and CDR2 is FNYEAQ. The junction had 8 bases not matched to a gene; V was cut back by 5 bases and J by 5 bases. This CDR3 has 15 residues. CDR3 DNA sequence: TGTGCCAGCAGCCCGGGACTAGCTGTGGGAGATACGCAGTATTTT. This gives the protein CASSPGLAVGDTQYF.

This clonotype was seen ten or more times. V gene TRBV11-2 combines with J gene TRBJ2-1; D remains unclear. The CDR3 is 13 amino acids. Trimming stripped 1 base from V and 4 bases from J, with 5 bases between. From germline, CDR1 is SGHAT and CDR2 FQNNGV. The CDR3 sequence: CASSLARYNEQFF. The CDR3 DNA reads TGTGCCAGCAGCTTAGCCAGATACAATGAGCAGTTCTTC.

In this sample, this clonotype turned up many times. The V and J genes are TRBV2 and TRBJ2-7; TRBD2 agrees at 8 bases. The CDR3 length is 13 residues. CDR1 and CDR2 from the germline V gene are SNHLY and FYNNEI. V lost 4 bases to trimming and J lost 6 bases; unmatched junction nucleotides: 5. CDR3 loop: CASSAAGGFEQYF. Written as DNA, the CDR3 is TGTGCCAGCAGTGCTGCGGGAGGATTCGAGCAGTACTTC. The complete variable domain, with remaining parts taken from reference TRBV2 and TRBJ2-7, reads EPEVTQTPSHQVTQMGQEVILRCVPISNHLYFYWYRQILGQKVEFLVSFYNNEISEKSEIFDDQFSVERPDGSNFTLKIRSTKLEDSAMYFCASSAAGGFEQYFGPGTRLTVT.

This clonotype was observed a handful of times. Just one base apart from a much larger clone, this may be a read error. This CDR3 reads CASSLAGGENEQYF. In nucleotides, the CDR3 is TGCGCCAGCAGCTTGGCGGGAGGGGAGAACGAGCAGTACTTC. The J gene is TRBJ2-7, the V gene TRBV5-1, with 8 nucleotides matching TRBD2. V trimming: 0 bases; J trimming: 5 bases; junction bases outside the gene matches: 4. The length of the CDR3 is 14 residues. CDR1 is SGHRS, CDR2 YFSETQ, per germline.

The table lists this clonotype with many counts. The gene calls are TRBV27 and TRBJ2-1; 13 bases are shared with TRBD2. Germline V lookup: CDR1 MNHEY, CDR2 SMNVEV (reference sequence). The CDR3 runs 17 residues. The trim removed 5 bases at V and 4 bases at J, leaving 8 bases unmatched. The CDR3 DNA sequence: TGTGCCAGCAGTCCAGGGACTAGCGGGGCCTTATACAATGAGCAGTTCTTC. Residues: CASSPGTSGALYNEQFF.

In its sample, this clonotype was seen many times. The chain has TRBV28 and TRBJ2-7; TRBD1 aligns across 9 bases. The junction had 8 bases not matched to a gene; V was cut back by 5 bases and J by 6 bases. Per germline, CDR1 MDHEN and CDR2 SYDVKM. The CDR3 is 14 residues long. The CDR3 protein is CASSITGGALEQYF. CDR3 nucleotides: TGTGCCAGCAGTATCACAGGGGGCGCTCTCGAGCAGTACTTC.

At least ten counts were recorded for this clonotype. The CDR3, as DNA: TGCGCCAGCAGCCTCCCGGACGGAGATACGCAGTATTTT. It encodes CASSLPDGDTQYF. The chain has TRBV5-1 and TRBJ2-3; no definite D call. The germline V gene has CDR1 SGHRS and CDR2 YFSETQ. V shed 4 bases and J shed 5 bases, with 11 bases lying between them. CDR3 size: 13 residues.

This clonotype was counted many times. This sequence joins TRBV27 and TRBJ2-7, with 9 bases aligning to TRBD2. Germline CDR1 is MNHEY and CDR2 is SMNVEV (reference sequence). This CDR3 is built from 16 residues. The J segment lost 7 bases and the V segment lost 0 bases, leaving 10 bases of the junction unmatched. CDR3 in amino acids: CASSLSGSGSRHEQYF. The CDR3 nucleotides read TGTGCCAGCAGTTTATCTGGTAGCGGGAGCCGCCATGAGCAGTACTTC.

The sample holds many counts of this clonotype. The rearrangement links TRBV20-1 to TRBJ2-5; 9 positions match TRBD1. Germline CDR1 reads DFQATT; CDR2 reads SNEGSKA (reference sequence). The CDR3 spans 12 residues. V lost 4 bases, J lost 5 bases, and 2 bases stayed unmatched. Written as DNA, the CDR3 is TGCAGTGCTAACAGGGGGCAGGAGACCCAGTACTTC. This codes for CSANRGQETQYF.

This clonotype was recorded a few times. The chain recombines TRBV5-1 with TRBJ1-4, with D perhaps TRBD1 (5 bases). The V gene lost 8 bases and the J gene lost 13 bases, with 27 bases spanning the gap. CDR3 length: 15 amino acids. CDR1 and CDR2 (germline): SGHRS, YFSETQ. The CDR3 is CASRSGTAEGEGLFF. As DNA, the CDR3 is TGCGCCAGTAGATCTGGGACGGCCGAAGGGGAGGGACTGTTTTTT.

This clonotype was picked up many times. The chain joins TRBV19 to TRBJ2-1, with 9 bases matching TRBD1. The CDR3 contains 14 residues. Unmatched junction bases numbered 5, after V lost 6 bases and J lost 5 bases. Per the germline V gene, CDR1 is LNHDA and CDR2 is SQIVND (reference sequence). The CDR3 DNA sequence: TGTGCCAGTAGGAACAGGGGGCGCGACAATGAGCAGTTCTTC. Protein product: CASRNRGRDNEQFF.

This clonotype has at least ten counts. The gene calls are TRBV3-1 and TRBJ1-1; weak D call: TRBD1 (5 bases). V was shortened by 4 bases and J by 9 bases, with 21 bases between the two germline ends. The length of the CDR3 is 15 residues. Germline V gene data show CDR1 as LGHDT and CDR2 as YNNKEL (reference sequence). The CDR3 region is CASSPFGAGRNQAFF. In DNA, the CDR3 is TGTGCCAGCAGCCCCTTCGGGGCAGGGAGGAATCAAGCTTTCTTT. The full variable domain, with the rest looked up from reference TRBV3-1 and TRBJ1-1, is DTAVSQTPKYLVTQMGNDKSIKCEQNLGHDTMYWYKQDSKKFLKIMFSYNNKELIINETVPNRFSPKSPDKAHLNLHINSLELGDSAVYFCASSPFGAGRNQAFFGQGTRLTVV.

This clonotype appeared a few times. The chain employs TRBV13 and TRBJ2-2, with D possibly TRBD2 on 6 matching bases. The CDR3 is 17 residues long. V was shortened by 2 bases and J by 7 bases, with 20 bases between the two germline ends. Germline CDR1 is PRHDT and CDR2 is FYEKMQ (reference sequence). The CDR3 DNA is TGTGCCAGCAGCTTATTAGGTCTTGGAGGGGTGAACGGGGAGCTGTTTTTT. Encoded protein: CASSLLGLGGVNGELFF.

This clonotype was picked up a small number of times. V is TRBV20-1 and J is TRBJ1-5; TRBD1 agrees at 8 bases. Germline CDR1 reads DFQATT; CDR2 reads SNEGSKA (reference sequence). With V trimmed by 6 bases and J by 0 bases, 7 bases remained unmatched. The CDR3 contains 15 residues. The CDR3 region has the DNA TGCAGTGCCGGACAGGGCGCGGGTAGCAATCAGCCCCAGCATTTT. Its protein is CSAGQGAGSNQPQHF.

This sequence joins TRBV9 and TRBJ1-2; D call uncertain. V gave up 4 bases and J gave up 7 bases, with 11 bases separating them. The CDR3 length is 12 residues. Germline CDR1 is SGDLS and CDR2 is YYNGEE. The CDR3 DNA reads TGTGCCAGCAGCTCCTCGGGGTTTGGCTACACCTTC. It specifies CASSSSGFGYTF.

This clonotype was observed many times. This chain connects TRBV30 to TRBJ1-1, with D tentatively TRBD1 (5 bases). Germline V lookup: CDR1 GTSNPN, CDR2 SVGIG (reference sequence). V lost 6 bases, J lost 5 bases, and 16 bases lay in between. The CDR3 runs to 13 residues. CDR3 in amino acids: CACHIGAGTEAFF. CDR3 bases: TGTGCCTGCCATATCGGGGCCGGGACTGAAGCTTTCTTT.

This clonotype was seen repeatedly, ten times or more. The chain employs TRBV20-1 and TRBJ2-3; maybe TRBD1 (6 bases). The length of the CDR3 is 14 residues. V lost 6 bases to trimming and J lost 3 bases, with 16 bases between them. Germline CDR1 and CDR2: DFQATT and SNEGSKA (reference sequence). The CDR3 DNA reads TGCAGTGCCCCAGGGGACGAAGGGACAGATACGCAGTATTTT. Translating it yields CSAPGDEGTDTQYF.

This clonotype was counted ten times or more. The chain is built from TRBV2 and TRBJ1-6, with 9 bases matching TRBD1. Germline V gene data show CDR1 as SNHLY and CDR2 as FYNNEI. The CDR3 is 16 residues long. V was clipped by 7 bases and J by 5 bases; unmatched bases: 9. CDR3 sequence reads: CASTLAGTGNNSPLHF. CDR3 nucleotides: TGTGCCAGCACGCTCGCCGGGACAGGGAATAATTCACCCCTCCACTTT.

V is TRBV28 and J is TRBJ2-5; D remains ambiguous. V lost 8 bases and J 4 bases, leaving 11 bases between the germline ends. Germline CDR1 MDHEN, CDR2 SYDVKM. CDR3 size: 12 residues. This CDR3 is CASVGLGETQYF. CDR3 coding DNA: TGTGCCAGCGTCGGGTTAGGAGAGACCCAGTACTTC.

This clonotype showed up just a few times. This sequence joins TRBV4-1 and TRBJ2-7; the D gene is possibly TRBD2 (7 bases). CDR1 and CDR2 from the germline V gene are MGHRA and YSYEKL. Trimming removed 1 base from V and 2 bases from J, with 12 bases in between. The CDR3 covers 15 residues. The CDR3 DNA reads as TGCGCCAGCAGCCAAGGGGGGCTAGCGGCCTACGAGCAGTACTTC. Translated: CASSQGGLAAYEQYF.

A few counts support this clonotype. The chain employs TRBV29-1 and TRBJ2-7; weak D call: TRBD2 (6 bases). Trimming cost V 6 bases and J 0 bases, with 18 bases left between them. The CDR3 runs 15 residues. Germline V CDR1 and CDR2: SQVTM, ANQGSEA. CDR3 protein: CSVVGAGTLSYEQYF. The CDR3 bases are TGCAGCGTGGTGGGTGCGGGGACCCTCTCCTACGAGCAGTACTTC.

This chain joins TRBV7-3 and TRBJ2-2, with 12 positions matching TRBD2. Germline assignment: CDR1 SGHTA and CDR2 FQGTGA. CDR3 length equals 15 residues. The V segment lost 6 bases and the J segment 5 bases; nucleotides outside the gene matches: 4. CDR3 DNA sequence: TGTGCCAGCAGGGAACTAGCGGGAGGTACCGGGGAGCTGTTTTTT. Its translation is CASRELAGGTGELFF.